The following is a T cell receptor (beta chain) sequence with its context. Its target is not known. The data were taken from a study of shared clonotypes between healthy human individuals. Regarding the study as a whole: Estimated richness was generally greater in naive than memory subsets. Donor clonotype sharing was expected to depend on sequencing depth.

Germline V gene data show CDR1 as SQVTM and CDR2 as ANQGSEA. The CDR3 extends over 16 amino acids. V trimming: 4 bases; J trimming: 4 bases; junction bases outside the gene matches: 13. Method: immunoSEQ multiplex PCR; TCRdb's copy keeps in-frame clones and lacks some. The table has about 1.5 million clones, 95% to 99% seen once. V usage is TRBV29-1 and J usage is TRBJ2-3; TRBD2 matches at 8 bases. Sequences were obtained from naive CD4+ T cells sorted from blood. The subset here: CD45RA+ positively selected. The receptor was isolated from a man between 25 and 39 years old in good health. In nucleotides, the CDR3 is TGCAGCGTTGCATCGGGAGTAGTACTAGCGGCAGATACGCAGTATTTT. It codes for CSVASGVVLAADTQYF.